The 5 T cell receptor beta chains below were found in one sample sequenced in a study of T-cell reconstitution after alpha-beta-depleted transplantation in children (dated by TCRdb to 2015 to 2016). Taken with the paper, the label for treatment or condition translates to: allogeneic hematopoietic cell transplantation with graft depleted of TCRalphabeta T cells and CD19 B cells. The library was made by PCR. The sequencer listed for this sample is Illumina HiSeq 2500. To normalize quantification of the TCRbeta repertoire, the TCR libraries were built with molecular barcoding that relied on unique molecular identifiers. The public reads were run again by TCRdb, first through fastp at Q25 and then through MiXCR, and only productive beta chains were kept. Merged by CDR3 protein, the rows form single entries marked with the most common genes and DNA. A total of about 580,000 distinct CDR3 sequences appear in this sample, under 25% of them only once. The top ten clones comprise roughly an eighth of the sample.

Sequences were derived from PBMCs, mostly from graft donor cells, sampled 360 days after TCRalphabeta/CD19-depleted stem cell transplant. These receptors originate from a boy younger than two who had a stem cell transplant for acute myeloid leukemia, so the T cells may come from the graft donor.

The chain uses TRBV15 and TRBJ1-2; 9 bases agree with TRBD1. This CDR3 region has 17 residues. Germline trimming cut 0 bases from V and 7 bases from J; bases unmatched to any gene: 12. Germline values: CDR1 LNHNV, CDR2 YYDKDF (reference sequence). In nucleotides, the CDR3 is TGTGCCACCAGCAGAGAACGTCTCGGACAGGGGTCCGGTGGCTACACCTTC. Translating it yields CATSRERLGQGSGGYTF.

The CDR3: CSAKQLSTNEKLFF. The CDR3 bases are TGCAGTGCCAAACAGCTTTCAACTAATGAAAAACTGTTTTTT. The chain combines TRBV20-1 with TRBJ1-4; D unclear. CDR3 length: 14 amino acids. Germline V CDR1 and CDR2: DFQATT, SNEGSKA (reference sequence). Between the trimmed V and J ends, which lost 6 bases and 0 bases, there was a span of 11 bases.

The sample holds a few counts of this clonotype. The chain uses TRBV20-1 and TRBJ1-5, with 8 nucleotides matching TRBD1. V was clipped by 3 bases and J by 4 bases; unmatched bases: 5. CDR1 and CDR2 (germline): DFQATT, SNEGSKA (reference sequence). The CDR3 spans 14 residues. The CDR3 DNA is TGCAGTGCTAGCCTTGGGACAGGTAATCAGCCCCAGCATTTT. Its protein product is CSASLGTGNQPQHF.

This clonotype was seen at least ten times. The V and J genes are TRBV9 and TRBJ2-1, with D tentatively TRBD2 (6 bases). This CDR3 is 14 amino acids long. V gave up 0 bases and J gave up 6 bases, with 10 bases separating them. The germline V gene encodes CDR1 SGDLS and CDR2 YYNGEE. CDR3 sequence (DNA): TGTGCCAGCAGCGTAGCTTCTAGCGTCAATGAGCAGTTCTTC. It encodes CASSVASSVNEQFF.

The sample holds a few counts of this clonotype. The rearrangement joins TRBV12-3 or TRBV12-4 to TRBJ2-7; no reliable D call. The ends were cut back, 3 bases at V and 2 bases at J, with 14 bases in the middle. The CDR3 extends over 15 amino acids. CDR3 amino acids: CASSFRAYSAYEQYF. As DNA, the CDR3 is TGTGCCAGCAGTTTCAGAGCGTATTCGGCCTACGAGCAGTACTTC.